The 26 T cell receptor beta chains presented below share a single source sample, sequenced in a study of cytomegalovirus exposure and HLA in healthy donors. Primers for the PCR totalled 60 Vbeta and 13 Jbeta. The repertoire was sequenced with immunoSEQ multiplex PCR; TCRdb's copy has only in-frame clones and lacks some. The table includes around 280,000 clones, roughly 90% detected once. The sequenced material came from PBMCs. The receptors were gathered from a young woman in good health and CMV-seronegative.

This clone was found once. This sequence joins TRBV4-1 and TRBJ2-2; possibly TRBD2 for D (6 bases). V was pared by 1 base and J by 5 bases, with 11 bases between. CDR3 size: 15 residues. CDR1 is MGHRA and CDR2 is YSYEKL in the germline V gene. The CDR3 DNA reads TGCGCCAGCAGCCAAGTGGGACTGCCAACCGGGGAGCTGTTTTTT. Translated: CASSQVGLPTGELFF.

The chain employs TRBV12-5 and TRBJ1-2; TRBD1 matches 9 bases. Germline CDR1 reads LGHNT; CDR2 reads FRNRAP. The CDR3 has 15 amino acids. J gave up 8 bases and V 5 bases, and 12 bases lay outside the gene matches. The CDR3: CASGPRQGEMEGYTF. The DNA of the CDR3 is TGTGCTAGTGGTCCCAGACAGGGGGAAATGGAGGGCTACACCTTC.

There are a few counts of this clone. The DNA of the CDR3 is TGTGCCAGCAATTGGTTCCGGGGTGCCTCCTACGAGCAGTACTTC. Translating gives CASNWFRGASYEQYF. The genes are TRBV7-2 and TRBJ2-7, with D possibly matching TRBD2 (5 bases). CDR1 is SGHTA, CDR2 FQGNSA, per germline. Trimming stripped 7 bases from V and 0 bases from J, with 16 bases between. The CDR3 runs 15 residues.

The chain links TRBV2 to TRBJ1-2; D is possibly TRBD1 (5 bases). Germline loops: CDR1 SNHLY, CDR2 FYNNEI. Trimming removed 5 bases from V and 3 bases from J, with 16 bases in between. The CDR3 is 15 amino acids. The CDR3 spells CASSRPRTTDYGYTF. The CDR3 DNA follows: TGTGCCAGCAGTAGACCGAGGACAACCGACTATGGCTACACCTTC.

This clone was counted once. The chain couples TRBV25-1 to TRBJ2-2; 9 bases map to TRBD1. Germline V gene lookup returns CDR1 MGHDK and CDR2 SYGVNS. This CDR3 is 16 amino acids long. V gave up 1 base and J gave up 4 bases; unmatched junction bases: 4. The CDR3, as DNA: TGTGCCAGCAGTGAATCGGGACAGGGTATCACCGGGGAGCTGTTTTTT. It yields the protein CASSESGQGITGELFF.

V usage is TRBV6-5 and J usage is TRBJ1-2; 7 bases map to TRBD1. The CDR3 spans 14 residues. Trimming at V came to 6 bases and at J to 8 bases, leaving 12 bases not matched to a gene. The germline V gene encodes CDR1 MNHEY and CDR2 SVGAGI. The CDR3 DNA follows: TGTGCCAGCAGACGGGACAGTGGAACGCGCGGCTACACCTTC. It translates to CASRRDSGTRGYTF.

The rearrangement links TRBV9 to TRBJ2-1; a weak D match, TRBD2 (6 bases). The CDR3 has 21 residues. Trimming removed 0 bases from V and 6 bases from J, with 31 bases in between. From germline, CDR1 is SGDLS and CDR2 YYNGEE. The CDR3 region is CASSVDAGQRKTGTWGNEQFF. DNA for the CDR3: TGTGCCAGCAGCGTAGATGCGGGGCAAAGAAAGACCGGAACGTGGGGCAATGAGCAGTTCTTC.

The chain combines TRBV7-8 with TRBJ1-1; D is uncertain. Germline CDR1 and CDR2: SGHVS and FQNEAQ. This CDR3 spans 16 amino acids. The ends were cut back, 5 bases at V and 0 bases at J, with 16 bases in the middle. CDR3 sequence (DNA): TGTGCCAGCAGCCCGCAACAGAACTTGATGAACACTGAAGCTTTCTTT. The encoded protein is CASSPQQNLMNTEAFF.

V is TRBV11-3 and J is TRBJ1-1; D remains ambiguous. The CDR3 is 13 amino acids. Trimming took 2 bases from V and 0 from J, leaving 4 bases between them. Germline V gene sequence: CDR1 SGHNT, CDR2 YENEEA. CDR3 amino acids: CASSLSMNTEAFF. In DNA, the CDR3 is TGTGCCAGCAGCTTAAGCATGAACACTGAAGCTTTCTTT. The complete variable domain, with remaining parts taken from reference TRBV11-3 and TRBJ1-1, reads EAGVVQSPRYKIIEKKQPVAFWCNPISGHNTLYWYLQNLGQGPELLIRYENEEAVDDSQLPKDRFSAERLKGVDSTLKIQPAELGDSAVYLCASSLSMNTEAFFGQGTRLTVV.

V gene TRBV29-1 combines with J gene TRBJ2-3, with D possibly matching TRBD2 (6 bases). CDR1 SQVTM and CDR2 ANQGSEA come from the germline V gene. The V and J ends lost 3 bases and 6 bases respectively, with 13 bases between them. CDR3 length equals 13 residues. The CDR3 is CSVERGLMDTQYF. The DNA of the CDR3 is TGCAGCGTTGAGCGGGGTTTGATGGATACGCAGTATTTT.

The V gene is TRBV10-3, the J gene TRBJ1-1; D is unresolved. In germline, CDR1 is ENHRY, CDR2 SYGVKD. Between the trimmed V and J ends, which lost 8 bases and 4 bases, there was a span of 14 bases. The length of the CDR3 is 13 residues. The CDR3 loop is CAIQTDMSTEAFF. The CDR3, as DNA: TGTGCCATCCAGACCGACATGAGCACTGAAGCTTTCTTT.

The chain is built from TRBV18 and TRBJ1-1, with D perhaps TRBD1 (5 bases). Between the trimmed V and J ends, which lost 6 bases and 1 base, there was a span of 9 bases. This CDR3 comprises 13 residues. CDR1 KGHSH and CDR2 LQKENI come from the germline V gene. DNA of the CDR3: TGTGCCAGCTCGGACGGACAGAACACTGAAGCTTTCTTT. Amino acid sequence: CASSDGQNTEAFF.

The chain is built from TRBV29-1 and TRBJ2-3, with D perhaps matching TRBD1 (5 bases). Trimming took off 7 bases at V and 4 bases at J, with 12 bases between the two ends. CDR1 is SQVTM, CDR2 ANQGSEA, per germline. The CDR3 contains 12 residues. The CDR3 loop reads CSGLSGPDTQYF. CDR3 DNA sequence: TGCAGCGGGTTATCAGGGCCAGATACGCAGTATTTT.

This chain uses TRBV14 with TRBJ1-2, with D hard to call. This CDR3 has 14 residues. Trimming took 3 bases from V and 0 from J, leaving 8 bases between them. Germline assignment: CDR1 SGHDN and CDR2 FVKESK. The CDR3 DNA reads as TGTGCCAGCAGCCAGGGCAGAGCTAACTATGGCTACACCTTC. This translates into CASSQGRANYGYTF.

The CDR3 coding sequence is TGTGCCTGGAGTATCTCGGTGCGAGATACGCAGTATTTT. Translated: CAWSISVRDTQYF. V and J are TRBV30 and TRBJ2-3; no clear D gene. From germline, CDR1 is GTSNPN and CDR2 SVGIG (reference sequence). The V end lost 2 bases, the J end lost 5 bases, and 11 bases lay between the germline ends. The CDR3 spans 13 residues.

The chain joins TRBV27 to TRBJ1-3; D unresolved. The CDR3 totals 15 residues. Trimming removed 5 bases at V and 0 bases at J, with 11 bases between. CDR1 is MNHEY and CDR2 is SMNVEV in the germline V gene (reference sequence). The DNA for the CDR3 is TGTGCCAGCAGTCCCCTCCAGTCCTCTGGAAACACCATATATTTT. Amino acid sequence: CASSPLQSSGNTIYF.

The rearrangement joins TRBV11-2 to TRBJ2-7, with D possibly TRBD1 on 6 matching bases. Germline V CDR1 and CDR2: SGHAT, FQNNGV. The CDR3 is 13 amino acids. The ends were cut back, 1 base at V and 6 bases at J, with 10 bases in the middle. The CDR3 spells CASSLAQGAEQYF. The CDR3 region has the DNA TGTGCCAGCAGCTTAGCACAGGGCGCCGAGCAGTACTTC.

The chain is built from TRBV9 and TRBJ2-2, with 9 positions matching TRBD2. This CDR3 spans 16 amino acids. CDR1 and CDR2 (germline): SGDLS, YYNGEE. With 4 bases clipped from V and 5 bases from J, the junction kept 9 bases outside the gene matches. CDR3 in amino acids: CASSPRRGGRTGELFF. The CDR3 DNA reads as TGTGCCAGCAGCCCCCGGCGGGGGGGCAGGACCGGGGAGCTGTTTTTT.

J is TRBJ1-1 and V is TRBV5-1, with D possibly being TRBD1 (5 bases). CDR3 length equals 15 residues. V was pared by 3 bases and J by 1 base, with 13 bases between. The germline CDR1 and CDR2 sequences are SGHRS and YFSETQ. The CDR3 here is CASSWQGGQNTEAFF. CDR3 in DNA: TGCGCCAGCAGCTGGCAGGGTGGGCAGAACACTGAAGCTTTCTTT.

The chain combines TRBV29-1 with TRBJ2-1, with 11 bases fitting TRBD2. V was pared by 6 bases and J by 14 bases, with 12 bases of the junction left unmatched. CDR3 length equals 13 residues. In germline, CDR1 is SQVTM, CDR2 ANQGSEA. CDR3 amino acids: CSVGRLAGGPEFF. CDR3 nucleotide sequence: TGCAGCGTAGGACGTTTAGCGGGGGGGCCCGAGTTCTTC.

The V and J genes are TRBV28 and TRBJ1-2; 7 bases agree with TRBD1. J gave up 6 bases and V 6 bases, and 7 bases lay outside the gene matches. This CDR3 contains 13 residues. CDR1 and CDR2 (germline): MDHEN, SYDVKM. Here the CDR3 DNA reads TGTGCCAGCAGCTTGACAGGGAACCATGGCTACACCTTC. This translates into CASSLTGNHGYTF.

The V call is TRBV6-1, the J call TRBJ1-2; TRBD1 aligns across 10 bases. J gave up 4 bases and V 6 bases, and 5 bases lay outside the gene matches. This CDR3 region has 14 residues. CDR1 is MNHNS, CDR2 SASEGT, per germline. This CDR3 is CASSETGGGYGYTF. CDR3 sequence (DNA): TGTGCCAGCAGCGAGACAGGGGGCGGCTATGGCTACACCTTC.

Only one count was recorded for this clone. The junction differs from germline at one of its ends, possibly a read error. Additional DNA sequences in this sample encode the identical CDR3. The chain couples TRBV11-2 to TRBJ1-1, with a weak D call TRBD1 (6 bases). The CDR3 has 17 amino acids. CDR1 SGHAT and CDR2 FQNNGV come from the germline V gene. CDR3 in DNA: TGTGCCAGCAGCTTGGACCGATTGGGGGGGGGCAGTACTGAAGCTTTTTTT. Protein: CASSLDRLGGGSTEAFF.

This rearrangement joins TRBV5-1 to TRBJ1-6; tentatively, D is TRBD1 (5 bases). V dropped 6 bases and J dropped 6 bases, with 13 bases sitting between them. This CDR3 is 14 amino acids long. Germline-derived CDR1 and CDR2 are SGHRS and YFSETQ. The CDR3 DNA reads as TGCGCCAGCACGGAGCAGGGTAGTAATTCACCCCTCCACTTT. This sequence encodes CASTEQGSNSPLHF.

In its sample, this clone was seen once. The chain joins TRBV6-1 to TRBJ2-7; no definite D call. This CDR3 contains 13 residues. Deletions cut 2 bases from V and 7 bases from J, with 12 bases between. CDR1 and CDR2 from the germline V gene are MNHNS and SASEGT. CDR3 sequence (DNA): TGTGCCAGCAGTGAAACCCGAGCGAGGGAGCAGTACTTC. This sequence encodes CASSETRAREQYF.

The chain uses TRBV7-9 and TRBJ1-2, with D tentatively TRBD1 (6 bases). Germline V gene lookup returns CDR1 SEHNR and CDR2 FQNEAQ (reference sequence). V lost 8 bases and J lost 8, with 15 bases in between. The CDR3 contains 12 residues. CDR3 region: CASEDSWEGYTF. In DNA, the CDR3 is TGTGCCAGCGAGGACAGTTGGGAAGGCTACACCTTC.